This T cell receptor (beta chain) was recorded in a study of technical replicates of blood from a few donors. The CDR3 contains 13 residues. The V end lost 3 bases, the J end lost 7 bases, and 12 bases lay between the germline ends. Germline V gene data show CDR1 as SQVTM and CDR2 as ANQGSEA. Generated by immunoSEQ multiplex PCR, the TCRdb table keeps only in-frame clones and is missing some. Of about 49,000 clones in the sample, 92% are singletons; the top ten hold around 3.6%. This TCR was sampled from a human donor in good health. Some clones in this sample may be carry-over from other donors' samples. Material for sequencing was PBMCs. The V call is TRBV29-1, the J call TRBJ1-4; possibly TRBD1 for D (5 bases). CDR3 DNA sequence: TGCAGCGTTGACTCGGGGGAGAGTGAAAAACTGTTTTTT. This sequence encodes CSVDSGESEKLFF.